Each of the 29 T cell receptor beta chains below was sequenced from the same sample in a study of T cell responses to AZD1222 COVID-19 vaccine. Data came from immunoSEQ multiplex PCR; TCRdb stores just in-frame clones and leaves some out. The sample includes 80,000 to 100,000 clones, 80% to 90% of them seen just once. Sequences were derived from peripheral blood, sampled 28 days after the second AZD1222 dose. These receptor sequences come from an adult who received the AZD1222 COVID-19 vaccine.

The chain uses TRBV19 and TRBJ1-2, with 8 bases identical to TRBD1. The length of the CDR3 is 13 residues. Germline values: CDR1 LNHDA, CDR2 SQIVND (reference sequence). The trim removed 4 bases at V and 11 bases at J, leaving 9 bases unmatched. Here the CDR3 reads CASSTRTGFRYTF. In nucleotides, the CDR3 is TGTGCCAGTAGTACCCGGACAGGGTTTAGGTACACCTTC.

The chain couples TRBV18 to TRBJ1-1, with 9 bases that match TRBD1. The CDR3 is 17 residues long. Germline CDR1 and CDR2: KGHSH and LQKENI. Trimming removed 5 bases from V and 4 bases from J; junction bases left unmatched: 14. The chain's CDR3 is CASSANGGGTGFTEAFF. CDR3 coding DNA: TGTGCCAGCTCAGCGAACGGGGGCGGGACAGGGTTCACTGAAGCTTTCTTT.

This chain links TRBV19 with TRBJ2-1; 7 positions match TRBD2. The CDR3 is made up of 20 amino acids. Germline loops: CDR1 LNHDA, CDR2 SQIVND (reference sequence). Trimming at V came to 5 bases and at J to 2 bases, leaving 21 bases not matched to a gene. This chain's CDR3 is CASSPTAGRLAGGTYNEQFF. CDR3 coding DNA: TGTGCCAGTAGTCCAACCGCCGGGAGGCTGGCCGGCGGTACCTACAATGAGCAGTTCTTC.

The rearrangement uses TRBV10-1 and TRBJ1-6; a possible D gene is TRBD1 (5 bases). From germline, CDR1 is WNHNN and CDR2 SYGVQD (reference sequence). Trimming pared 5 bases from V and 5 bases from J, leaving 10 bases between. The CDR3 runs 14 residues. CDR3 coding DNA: TGCGCCAGCAGTCCTACAGGAAATAATTCACCCCTCCACTTT. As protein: CASSPTGNNSPLHF.

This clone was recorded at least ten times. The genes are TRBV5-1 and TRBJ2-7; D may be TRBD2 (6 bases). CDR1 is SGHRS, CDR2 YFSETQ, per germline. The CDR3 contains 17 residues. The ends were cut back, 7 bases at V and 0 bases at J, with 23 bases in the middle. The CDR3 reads CASSRVGRAALSYEQYF. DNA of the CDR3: TGCGCCAGCTCTCGGGTCGGGAGAGCGGCCCTCTCCTACGAGCAGTACTTC.

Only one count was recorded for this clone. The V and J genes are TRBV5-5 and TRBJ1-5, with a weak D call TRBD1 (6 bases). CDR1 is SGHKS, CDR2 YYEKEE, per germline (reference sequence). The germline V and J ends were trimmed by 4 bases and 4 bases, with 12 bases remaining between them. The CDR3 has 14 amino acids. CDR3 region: CASSNDRLNQPQHF. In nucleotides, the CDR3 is TGTGCCAGCAGCAATGACAGGCTGAATCAGCCCCAGCATTTT.

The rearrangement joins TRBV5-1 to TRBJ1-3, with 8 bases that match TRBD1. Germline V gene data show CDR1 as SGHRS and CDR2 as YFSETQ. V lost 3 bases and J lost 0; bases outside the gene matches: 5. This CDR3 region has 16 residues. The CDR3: CASSSTGGPSGNTIYF. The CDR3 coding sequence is TGCGCCAGCAGCTCAACAGGGGGTCCCTCTGGAAACACCATATATTTT.

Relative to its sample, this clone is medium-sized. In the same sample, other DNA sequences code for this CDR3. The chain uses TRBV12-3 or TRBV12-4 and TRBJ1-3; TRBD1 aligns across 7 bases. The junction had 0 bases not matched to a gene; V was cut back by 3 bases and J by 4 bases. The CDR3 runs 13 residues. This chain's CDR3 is CASSLGQGNTIYF. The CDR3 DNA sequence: TGTGCCAGCAGTTTGGGACAGGGAAACACCATATATTTT.

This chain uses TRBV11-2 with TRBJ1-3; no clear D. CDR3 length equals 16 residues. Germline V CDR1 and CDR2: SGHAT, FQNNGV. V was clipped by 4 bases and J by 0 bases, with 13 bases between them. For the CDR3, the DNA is TGTGCCAGCAGCTCGGTTGGGCAGAGCTCTGGAAACACCATATATTTT. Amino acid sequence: CASSSVGQSSGNTIYF. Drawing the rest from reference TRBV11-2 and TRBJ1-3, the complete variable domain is EAGVAQSPRYKIIEKRQSVAFWCNPISGHATLYWYQQILGQGPKLLIQFQNNGVVDDSQLPKDRFSAERLKGVDSTLKIQPAKLEDSAVYLCASSSVGQSSGNTIYFGEGSWLTVV.

The DNA of the CDR3 is TGTGCCAGCAGCTTAGGACAGGGAGAGACCCAGTACTTC. It is translated as CASSLGQGETQYF. The chain joins TRBV7-3 to TRBJ2-5; the match to TRBD1 covers 8 bases. V shed 2 bases, J shed 4 bases, and the junction held 0 bases outside the gene matches. Looked up from germline, CDR1 is SGHTA and CDR2 is FQGTGA. The CDR3 totals 13 residues.

The CDR3 DNA reads TGTGCCAGCAGCCCCCCAGGACAGCCCGGGAATGGCTACACCTTC. This codes for CASSPPGQPGNGYTF. The chain recombines TRBV3-1 (or the pseudogene TRBV3-2) with TRBJ1-2; a weak D match, TRBD1 (6 bases). Germline values: CDR1 LGHDT, CDR2 YNNKEL (reference sequence). This CDR3 is built from 15 residues. V lost 4 bases and J 6 bases, leaving 18 bases between the germline ends.

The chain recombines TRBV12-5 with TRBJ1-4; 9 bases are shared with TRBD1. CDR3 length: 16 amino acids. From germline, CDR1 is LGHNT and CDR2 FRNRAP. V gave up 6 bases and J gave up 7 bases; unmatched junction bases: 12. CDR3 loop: CASGDKMGQGSEKLFF. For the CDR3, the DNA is TGTGCTAGTGGGGACAAGATGGGACAGGGTAGTGAAAAACTGTTTTTT.

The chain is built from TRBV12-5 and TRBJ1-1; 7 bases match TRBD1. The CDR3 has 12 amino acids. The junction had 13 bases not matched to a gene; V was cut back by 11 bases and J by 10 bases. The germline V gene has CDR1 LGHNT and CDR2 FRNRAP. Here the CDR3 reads CASRDRVGPAFF. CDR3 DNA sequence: TGTGCTTCGAGAGACAGGGTTGGGCCAGCTTTCTTT.

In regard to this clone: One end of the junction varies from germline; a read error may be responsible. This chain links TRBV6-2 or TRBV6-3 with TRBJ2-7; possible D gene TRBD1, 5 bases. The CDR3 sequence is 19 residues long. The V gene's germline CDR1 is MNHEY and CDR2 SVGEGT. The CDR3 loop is CASSYRGLLATELAYELYF. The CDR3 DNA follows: TGTGCCAGCAGTTACAGGGGTCTTTTGGCGACTGAACTTGCCTACGAGCTGTACTTC.

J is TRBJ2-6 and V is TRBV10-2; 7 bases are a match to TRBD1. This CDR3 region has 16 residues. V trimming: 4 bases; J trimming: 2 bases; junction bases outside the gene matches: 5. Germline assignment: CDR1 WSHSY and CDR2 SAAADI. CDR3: CASSGEGGAGANVLTF. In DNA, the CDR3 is TGCGCCAGCAGTGGGGAAGGGGGCGCTGGGGCCAACGTCCTGACTTTC.

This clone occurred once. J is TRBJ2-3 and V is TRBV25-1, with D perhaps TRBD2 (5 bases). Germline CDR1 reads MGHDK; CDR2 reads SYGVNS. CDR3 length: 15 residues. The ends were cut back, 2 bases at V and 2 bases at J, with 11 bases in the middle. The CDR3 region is CASSEVQDFTDTQYF. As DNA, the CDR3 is TGTGCCAGCAGTGAAGTCCAGGACTTCACAGATACGCAGTATTTT. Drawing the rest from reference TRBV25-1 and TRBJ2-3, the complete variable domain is EADIYQTPRYLVIGTGKKITLECSQTMGHDKMYWYQQDPGMELHLIHYSYGVNSTEKGDLSSESTVSRIRTEHFPLTLESARPSHTSQYLCASSEVQDFTDTQYFGPGTRLTVL.

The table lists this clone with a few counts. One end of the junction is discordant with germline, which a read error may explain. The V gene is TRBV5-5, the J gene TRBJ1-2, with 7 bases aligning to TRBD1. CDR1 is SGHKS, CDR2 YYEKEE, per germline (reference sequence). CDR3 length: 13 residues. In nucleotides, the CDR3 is TGTGCCAGCAGCTTTGTTTGGACAGGAAACCCTTACTTC. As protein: CASSFVWTGNPYF.

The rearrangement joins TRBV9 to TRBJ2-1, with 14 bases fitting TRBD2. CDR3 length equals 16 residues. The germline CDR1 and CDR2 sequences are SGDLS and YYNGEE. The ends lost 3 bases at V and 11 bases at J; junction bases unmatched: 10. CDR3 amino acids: CASSAIGGLAGGQQFF. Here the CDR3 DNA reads TGTGCCAGCAGCGCCATTGGCGGACTAGCGGGGGGACAGCAGTTCTTC.

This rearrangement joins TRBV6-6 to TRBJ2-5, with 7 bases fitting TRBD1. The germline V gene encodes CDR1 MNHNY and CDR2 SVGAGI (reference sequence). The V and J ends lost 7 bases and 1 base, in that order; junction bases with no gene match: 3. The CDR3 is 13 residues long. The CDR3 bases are TGTGCCAGCAAGTACAGGGGCCAAGAGACCCAGTACTTC. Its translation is CASKYRGQETQYF.

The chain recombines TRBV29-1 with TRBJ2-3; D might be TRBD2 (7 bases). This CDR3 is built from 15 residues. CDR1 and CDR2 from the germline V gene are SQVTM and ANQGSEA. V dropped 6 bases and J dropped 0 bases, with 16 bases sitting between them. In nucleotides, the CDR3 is TGCAGCGTAGCTCGGGGGGCGACTAGCACAGATACGCAGTATTTT. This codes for CSVARGATSTDTQYF.

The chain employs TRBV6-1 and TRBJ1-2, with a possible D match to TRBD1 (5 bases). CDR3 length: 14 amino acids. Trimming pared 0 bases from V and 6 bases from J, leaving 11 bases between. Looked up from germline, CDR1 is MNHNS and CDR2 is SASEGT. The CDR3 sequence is CASSEAVGVDGYTF. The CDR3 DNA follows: TGTGCCAGCAGTGAAGCAGTAGGGGTCGATGGCTACACCTTC.

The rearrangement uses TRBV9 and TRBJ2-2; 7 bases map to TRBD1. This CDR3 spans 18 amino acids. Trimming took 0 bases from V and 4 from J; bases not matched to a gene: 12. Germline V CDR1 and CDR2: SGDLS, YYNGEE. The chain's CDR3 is CASSVGGEQGRVTGELFF. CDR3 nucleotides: TGTGCCAGCAGCGTAGGAGGCGAACAGGGGCGGGTCACCGGGGAGCTGTTTTTT. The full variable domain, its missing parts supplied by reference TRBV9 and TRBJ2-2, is DSGVTQTPKHLITATGQRVTLRCSPRSGDLSVYWYQQSLDQGLQFLIQYYNGEERAKGNILERFSAQQFPDLHSELNLSSLELGDSALYFCASSVGGEQGRVTGELFFGEGSRLTVL.

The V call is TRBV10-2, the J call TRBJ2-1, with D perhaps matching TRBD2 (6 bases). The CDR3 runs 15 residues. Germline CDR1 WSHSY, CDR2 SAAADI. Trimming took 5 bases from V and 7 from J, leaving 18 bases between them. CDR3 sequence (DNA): TGCGCCAGCAGTTTTTTTTCCGGGACTGCGAATGAGCAGTTCTTC. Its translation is CASSFFSGTANEQFF.

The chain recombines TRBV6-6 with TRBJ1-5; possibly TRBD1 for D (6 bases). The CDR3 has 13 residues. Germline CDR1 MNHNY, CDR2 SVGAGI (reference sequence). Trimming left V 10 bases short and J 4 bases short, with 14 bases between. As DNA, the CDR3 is TGTGCCAACCGGGACAACGAAAATCAGCCCCAGCATTTT. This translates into CANRDNENQPQHF.

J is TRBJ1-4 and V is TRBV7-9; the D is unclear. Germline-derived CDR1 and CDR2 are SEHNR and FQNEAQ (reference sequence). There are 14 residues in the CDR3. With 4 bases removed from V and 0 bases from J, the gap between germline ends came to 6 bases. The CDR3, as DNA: TGTGCCAGCAGCTCCCGGACAACTAATGAAAAACTGTTTTTT. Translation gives CASSSRTTNEKLFF.

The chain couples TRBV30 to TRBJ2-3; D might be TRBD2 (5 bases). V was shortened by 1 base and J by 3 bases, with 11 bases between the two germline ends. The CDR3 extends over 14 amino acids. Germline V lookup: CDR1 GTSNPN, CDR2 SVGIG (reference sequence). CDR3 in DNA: TGTGCCTGGAGTGGAGCTAGCTGGACAGATACGCAGTATTTT. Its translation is CAWSGASWTDTQYF.

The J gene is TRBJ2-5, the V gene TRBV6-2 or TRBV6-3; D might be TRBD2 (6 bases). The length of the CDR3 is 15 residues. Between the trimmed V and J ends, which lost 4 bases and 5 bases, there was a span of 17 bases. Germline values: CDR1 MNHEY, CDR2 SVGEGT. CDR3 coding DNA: TGTGCCAGCAGTTCCGCCGGGGGTAGCGTGGAGACCCAGTACTTC. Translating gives CASSSAGGSVETQYF.

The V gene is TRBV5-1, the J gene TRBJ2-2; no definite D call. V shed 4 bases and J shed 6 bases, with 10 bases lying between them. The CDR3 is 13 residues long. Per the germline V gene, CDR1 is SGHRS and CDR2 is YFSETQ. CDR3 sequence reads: CASSPLVSGELFF. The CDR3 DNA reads TGCGCCAGCAGCCCCTTGGTTTCCGGGGAGCTGTTTTTT.

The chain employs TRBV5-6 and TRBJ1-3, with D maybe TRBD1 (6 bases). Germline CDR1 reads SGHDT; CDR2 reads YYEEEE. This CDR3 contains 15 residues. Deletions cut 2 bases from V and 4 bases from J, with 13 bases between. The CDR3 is CASSFLGTPGNTIYF. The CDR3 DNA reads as TGTGCCAGCAGCTTCCTCGGGACACCAGGAAACACCATATATTTT. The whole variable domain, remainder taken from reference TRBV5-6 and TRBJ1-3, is DAGVTQSPTHLIKTRGQQVTLRCSPKSGHDTVSWYQQALGQGPQFIFQYYEEEERQRGNFPDRFSGHQFPNYSSELNVNALLLGDSALYLCASSFLGTPGNTIYFGEGSWLTVV.